This entry lists 19 T cell receptor beta chains sequenced from one sample in a study of blood T cell repertoires in COVID-19. Method: immunoSEQ multiplex PCR; TCRdb's copy keeps in-frame clones and lacks some. Altogether 470,000 or so clones are present, 80% to 90% being singletons, with the ten largest covering approximately 4.5%. The sequencing sample was made of peripheral blood. All receptors derive from a woman aged 30 to 39 with acute or convalescent COVID-19.

The chain combines TRBV30 with TRBJ2-7; 7 positions match TRBD1. Looked up from germline, CDR1 is GTSNPN and CDR2 is SVGIG (reference sequence). CDR3 length equals 14 residues. V gave up 3 bases and J gave up 2 bases; unmatched junction bases: 7. CDR3 sequence reads: CAWRSRQGPYEQYF. The CDR3 nucleotides are TGTGCCTGGAGGTCCCGACAGGGTCCCTACGAGCAGTACTTC. Full variable domain (outside the CDR3, taken from reference TRBV30 and TRBJ2-7): SQTIHQWPATLVQPVGSPLSLECTVEGTSNPNLYWYRQAAGRGLQLLFYSVGIGQISSEVPQNLSASRPQDRQFILSSKKLLLSDSGFYLCAWRSRQGPYEQYFGPGTRLTVT.

The gene calls are TRBV20-1 and TRBJ1-2; weak D call: TRBD1 (6 bases). V was clipped by 3 bases and J by 7 bases, with 21 bases between them. The CDR3 runs to 15 residues. Per the germline V gene, CDR1 is DFQATT and CDR2 is SNEGSKA (reference sequence). DNA of the CDR3: TGCAGTGCTAGTCGTCAGGGGATCTTCGATTCTGGCTACACCTTC. Its translation is CSASRQGIFDSGYTF.

The V and J genes are TRBV4-1 and TRBJ1-5; D gene uncertain. Trimming left V 1 base short and J 4 bases short, with 14 bases between. This CDR3 is 16 amino acids long. Germline V gene data show CDR1 as MGHRA and CDR2 as YSYEKL. Here the CDR3 DNA reads TGCGCCAGCAGCCAAGCCTGGGGAGGAAGTAATCAGCCCCAGCATTTT. As protein: CASSQAWGGSNQPQHF.

The chain carries TRBV6-5 and TRBJ1-5; maybe TRBD1 (5 bases). With 11 bases removed from V and 1 base from J, the gap between germline ends came to 9 bases. CDR1 is MNHEY, CDR2 SVGAGI, per germline. The CDR3 length is 12 residues. CDR3 in DNA: TGTGCCGCAACAGGAAGCAATCAGCCCCAGCATTTT. It encodes CAATGSNQPQHF.

This clone showed up just a few times. The V call is TRBV4-2, the J call TRBJ1-6, with 9 bases matching TRBD1. V shed 7 bases, J shed 7 bases, and the junction held 5 bases outside the gene matches. The CDR3 covers 14 residues. Germline V gives CDR1 LGHNA, CDR2 YNFKEQ. Here the CDR3 DNA reads TGTGCCAGCACTCGGGACAGGGAGAATTCACCCCTCCACTTT. Translated: CASTRDRENSPLHF.

The chain employs TRBV7-8 and TRBJ2-1; D possibly corresponds to TRBD2 (5 bases). Germline lookup yields CDR1 SGHVS and CDR2 FQNEAQ. Between the trimmed V and J ends, which lost 6 bases and 2 bases, there was a span of 14 bases. This CDR3 is 15 amino acids long. The CDR3 nucleotides read TGTGCCAGCAGACTAGTGGAGACCCCCTACAATGAGCAGTTCTTC. It yields the protein CASRLVETPYNEQFF.

The chain has TRBV5-5 and TRBJ2-7; 7 bases fit TRBD1. J was trimmed by 3 bases and V by 4 bases; bases with no gene match: 4. The CDR3 extends over 13 amino acids. Germline V gene sequence: CDR1 SGHKS, CDR2 YYEKEE (reference sequence). The CDR3 reads CASSPNRGYEQYF. The CDR3 nucleotides read TGTGCCAGCAGCCCAAACAGGGGCTACGAGCAGTACTTC.

The chain carries TRBV6-5 and TRBJ2-5; the D is unclear. The germline V and J ends were trimmed by 2 bases and 2 bases, with 6 bases remaining between them. Germline loops: CDR1 MNHEY, CDR2 SVGAGI. The CDR3 sequence is 13 residues long. Here the CDR3 reads CASSYGQQETQYF. For the CDR3, the DNA is TGTGCCAGCAGTTACGGGCAGCAAGAGACCCAGTACTTC.

The chain couples TRBV28 to TRBJ2-7; 10 bases map to TRBD1. Germline trimming cut 6 bases from V and 5 bases from J; bases unmatched to any gene: 13. CDR3 size: 16 residues. Germline loops: CDR1 MDHEN, CDR2 SYDVKM. CDR3 DNA sequence: TGTGCCAGCAGCATCATTCGTGGGACAGGGGTCCACGAGCAGTACTTC. This sequence encodes CASSIIRGTGVHEQYF.

The chain combines TRBV18 with TRBJ1-2; 7 bases agree with TRBD1. V shed 6 bases and J 2 bases; nucleotides not matched to a gene: 3. Germline loops: CDR1 KGHSH, CDR2 LQKENI. This CDR3 region has 13 residues. Here the CDR3 reads CASSGQQNYGYTF. CDR3 nucleotides: TGTGCCAGCTCGGGACAGCAAAACTATGGCTACACCTTC.

The genes are TRBV7-6 and TRBJ1-2, with TRBD1 matching over 10 bases. Germline V CDR1 and CDR2: SGHVS, FNYEAQ. Unmatched junction bases numbered 3, after V lost 5 bases and J lost 6 bases. This CDR3 is built from 13 residues. The CDR3 here is CASSPGQGNGYTF. The DNA for the CDR3 is TGTGCCAGCAGCCCGGGACAGGGGAATGGCTACACCTTC.

The CDR3 sequence: CAISESAGRETQYF. The DNA for the CDR3 is TGTGCCATCAGTGAGTCGGCAGGAAGGGAGACCCAGTACTTC. The rearrangement uses TRBV10-3 and TRBJ2-5, with unresolved D. Per the germline V gene, CDR1 is ENHRY and CDR2 is SYGVKD. The CDR3 runs to 14 residues. The ends were cut back, 0 bases at V and 5 bases at J, with 10 bases in the middle.

V is TRBV10-1 and J is TRBJ2-3; TRBD1 matches 9 bases. This CDR3 has 13 amino acids. V dropped 5 bases and J dropped 9; count of bases not matched to a gene: 6. Germline lookup yields CDR1 WNHNN and CDR2 SYGVQD (reference sequence). The CDR3 reads CASSKGTGQTQYF. CDR3 in DNA: TGCGCCAGCAGTAAAGGGACAGGGCAAACGCAGTATTTT.

V usage is TRBV30 and J usage is TRBJ2-5; TRBD2 matches 8 bases. Trimming took 4 bases from V and 0 from J; bases not matched to a gene: 4. Germline CDR1 reads GTSNPN; CDR2 reads SVGIG (reference sequence). The CDR3 loop spans 14 amino acids. The CDR3: CAWTPGGYQETQYF. CDR3 bases: TGTGCCTGGACTCCGGGGGGGTACCAAGAGACCCAGTACTTC.

The CDR3 DNA reads as TGTGCCAGCAGCCTAGAGACAGGGGGGAAGGAAACTGAAGCTTTCTTT. It encodes CASSLETGGKETEAFF. The chain uses TRBV7-3 and TRBJ1-1; 9 nucleotides match TRBD1. The germline V gene has CDR1 SGHTA and CDR2 FQGTGA. Losses at the gene ends were 5 bases for V and 5 bases for J; bases not matched to a gene: 12. This CDR3 spans 16 amino acids.

V gene TRBV11-2 combines with J gene TRBJ2-4; D perhaps matches TRBD2 (5 bases). V was shortened by 3 bases and J by 8 bases, with 20 bases between the two germline ends. The CDR3 consists of 16 residues. Germline values: CDR1 SGHAT, CDR2 FQNNGV. The CDR3 region has the DNA TGTGCCAGCAGCTTCGGAGTAAGGCAGGAGGTTTACATTCAGTACTTC. Translated: CASSFGVRQEVYIQYF.

In this sample, this clone turned up a few times. The rearrangement joins TRBV21-1 to TRBJ1-3. TRBV21-1 represents a pseudogene. This CDR3 is built from 20 residues. In DNA form, the CDR3 reads TGTGCCAGCAGCAAAAAAAGGAACCCGTATACCGGGTCCTTTGGGAACACCATATATTTT. Protein sequence: CASSKKRNPYTGSFGNTIYF.

V gene TRBV28 combines with J gene TRBJ2-7; 9 bases are a match to TRBD1. The CDR3 has 16 residues. Germline CDR1 and CDR2: MDHEN and SYDVKM. J lost 7 bases, V lost 7 bases, and 17 bases had no gene match. Here the CDR3 DNA reads TGTGCCAGCACCTCCACCGGGACAGGGCGGTTTAGGGAGCAGTACTTC. This translates into CASTSTGTGRFREQYF.

To note about this clone: Other nucleotide sequences from this sample produce the same CDR3. The chain uses TRBV5-4 and TRBJ2-3, with 7 bases identical to TRBD2. CDR1 and CDR2 from the germline V gene are SGHNT and YYREEE (reference sequence). V gave up 2 bases and J gave up 2 bases; unmatched junction bases: 5. This CDR3 spans 15 amino acids. The CDR3 reads CASSLTSGATDTQYF. CDR3 bases: TGTGCCAGCAGCTTAACCAGCGGGGCCACAGATACGCAGTATTTT.